This T cell receptor beta chain is from a study of CD8 T cells in ankylosing spondylitis. As to this clonotype: Its antigen is as yet unknown.

Study-level results: Reports of some motif variants in reactive arthritis synovial fluid and blood predate this one. In ankylosing spondylitis blood, a motif of eight highly homologous TCR beta variants appeared characteristic. Researchers reportedly found disease-linked clones significantly enriched in matched ankylosing spondylitis synovial fluid. Researchers report that disease-linked clones proved CD8+ and relatively rare in peripheral blood.

Using quantitative 5'-RACE with molecular barcodes, the authors made TCR beta libraries. TCRdb re-derived calls from the 5' RACE reads in MiXCR, one entry per CDR3 protein. The data show about 480,000 distinct CDR3 sequences, 17% seen once. CDR1 MNHNS and CDR2 SASEGT come from the germline V gene. Germline trimming cut 7 bases from V and 2 bases from J; bases unmatched to any gene: 11. CDR3 length equals 16 residues. The sequencing input was blood, either unsorted or a sorted T cell fraction (not recorded which). The chain recombines TRBV6-1 with TRBJ2-5, with 9 bases matching TRBD2. The source of this sequence is a male donor with ankylosing spondylitis. CDR3 nucleotides: TGTGCCAGCATTGCATCCCGACTAGCGGCTCAAGAGACCCAGTACTTC. Translating it yields CASIASRLAAQETQYF.